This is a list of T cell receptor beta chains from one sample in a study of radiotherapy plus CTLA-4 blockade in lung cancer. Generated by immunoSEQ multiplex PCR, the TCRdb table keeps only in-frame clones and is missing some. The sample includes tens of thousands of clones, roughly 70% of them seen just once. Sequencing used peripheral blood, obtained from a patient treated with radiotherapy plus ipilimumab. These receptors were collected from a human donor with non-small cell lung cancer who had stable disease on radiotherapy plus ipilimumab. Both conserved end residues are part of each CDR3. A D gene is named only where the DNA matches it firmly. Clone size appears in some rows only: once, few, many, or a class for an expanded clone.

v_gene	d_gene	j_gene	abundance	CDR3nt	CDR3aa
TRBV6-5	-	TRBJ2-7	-	TGTGCCAGCAGTCTCGGGACCACCTATTACGAGCAGTACTTC	CASSLGTTYYEQYF
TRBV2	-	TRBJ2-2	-	TGTGCCAGCAGGGTTAGCGGGAACACCGGGGAGCTGTTTTTT	CASRVSGNTGELFF
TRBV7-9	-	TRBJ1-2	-	TGTGCCACCACCCCCGGCGGGGCTGATGGCTACACCTTC	CATTPGGADGYTF
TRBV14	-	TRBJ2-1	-	TGTGCCAGCAGCCAATTTCGTCCTTCCTACAATGAGCAGTTCTTC	CASSQFRPSYNEQFF
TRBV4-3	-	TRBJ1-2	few	TGCGCCAGCAGCCAAGATAGAGTGAATGGCTACACCTTC	CASSQDRVNGYTF
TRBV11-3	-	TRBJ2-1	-	TGTGCCAGCAGCTTAGGGGAGGGACAAGTCAATGAGCAGTTCTTC	CASSLGEGQVNEQFF
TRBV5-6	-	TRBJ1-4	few	TGTGCCAGCAGCTGGGGGGACCCGGGTCCCGGGGAAAAACTGTTTTTT	CASSWGDPGPGEKLFF
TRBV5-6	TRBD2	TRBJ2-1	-	TGTGCCAGCAGCTTGTACGGACTAGCGGCTTACAATGAGCAGTTCTTC	CASSLYGLAAYNEQFF
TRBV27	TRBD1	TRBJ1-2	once	TGTGCCAGCAGTGCAAGACAGGGGCGAAACTATGGCTACACCTTC	CASSARQGRNYGYTF
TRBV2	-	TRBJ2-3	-	TGTGCCAGCACACCAAATCTCGGCACAGATACGCAGTATTTT	CASTPNLGTDTQYF
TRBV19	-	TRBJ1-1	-	TGTGCCAGTAGTTGGGGTAGGGCGAACACTGAAGCTTTCTTT	CASSWGRANTEAFF
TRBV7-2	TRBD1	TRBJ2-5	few	TGTGCCAGCAGCCCTCGACGGACAGGGGGCGAGACCCAGTACTTC	CASSPRRTGGETQYF
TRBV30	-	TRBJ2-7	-	TGTGCCTGGAGTGTAGGTCCAGAACGGCGCTACGAGCAGTACTTC	CAWSVGPERRYEQYF
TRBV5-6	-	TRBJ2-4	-	TGTGCCAGCAGCTTGGAACTGGGGGCTACCAAAAACATTCAGTACTTC	CASSLELGATKNIQYF
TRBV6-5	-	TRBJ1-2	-	TGTGCCAGCCATGAAACGGGGGGGGACATATATGGCTACACCTTC	CASHETGGDIYGYTF
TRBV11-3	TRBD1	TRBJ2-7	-	TGTGCCAGCAGCCCCTCGACAGGGCCCACCTACGAGCAGTACTTC	CASSPSTGPTYEQYF
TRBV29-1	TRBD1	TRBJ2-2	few	TGCAGCGCTGACAGGGACACCGGGGAGCTGTTTTTT	CSADRDTGELFF
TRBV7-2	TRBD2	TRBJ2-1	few	TGTGCCAGCACACCGGGGGGGGCGGGGTACAATGAGCAGTTCTTC	CASTPGGAGYNEQFF
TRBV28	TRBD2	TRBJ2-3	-	TGTGCCAGCAGTTTACTTGGAGCGGGAGGACGTACGCAGTATTTT	CASSLLGAGGRTQYF
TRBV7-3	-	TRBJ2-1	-	TGTGCCAGCAGCTTAAATGCAGGCCCCTACAATGAGCAGTTCTTC	CASSLNAGPYNEQFF
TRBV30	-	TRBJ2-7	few	TGTGCCTGGGAAAGCACGGGGCAGGGGCTACTCTACGAGCAGTACTTC	CAWESTGQGLLYEQYF
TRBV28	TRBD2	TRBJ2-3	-	TGTGCCAGCAGCTCCTGGACTAGTGGTACAGATACGCAGTATTTT	CASSSWTSGTDTQYF
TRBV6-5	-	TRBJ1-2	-	TGTGCCAGCAGTCCGGGGCCGCGAGGCTACATCTTC	CASSPGPRGYIF
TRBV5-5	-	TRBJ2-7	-	TGTGCCAGCAGCTCAGCCTACGAGCAGTACTTC	CASSSAYEQYF
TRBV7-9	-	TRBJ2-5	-	TGTGCCAGCAGCTTAGCTGGAGGGCCAGAGACCCAGTACTTC	CASSLAGGPETQYF
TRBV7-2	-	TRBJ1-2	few	TGTGCCAGCAGCTTAGGCGGGGGGAGAGGGATCGGTGGCTACACCTTC	CASSLGGGRGIGGYTF
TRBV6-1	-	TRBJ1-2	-	TGTGCCAGCAGTGGGGCCTCGGAAAGAAACTATGGCTACACCTTC	CASSGASERNYGYTF
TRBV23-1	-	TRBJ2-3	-	TGCGCCAGCAGTCTTCCAAGGTCTAGCACAGATACGCAGTATTTT	CASSLPRSSTDTQYF
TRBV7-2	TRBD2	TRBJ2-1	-	TGTGCCAGCACCTCGGGACTAGCCAATGAGCAGTTCTTC	CASTSGLANEQFF
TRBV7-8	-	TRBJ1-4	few	TGTGCCAGCAGCCCCCAAGAGGGCAGGGTCGTTGAAAAACTGTTTTTT	CASSPQEGRVVEKLFF
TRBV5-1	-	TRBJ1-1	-	TGCGCCAGCAGCTTGGAGGCAGGGATGAACACTGAAGCTTTCTTT	CASSLEAGMNTEAFF
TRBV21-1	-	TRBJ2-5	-	TGTGCCAGCAGCAACATCGGGTCGGGGGAGAGTGCTCAAGAGACCCAGTACTTC	CASSNIGSGESAQETQYF
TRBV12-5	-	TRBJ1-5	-	TGTGCTAGTGGTTTGCCACGACCAAGCAATCAGCCCCAGCATTTT	CASGLPRPSNQPQHF
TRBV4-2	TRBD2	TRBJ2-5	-	TGTGCCAGCAGCCAAGGGACTAGCGGGCGCGAGACCCAGTACTTC	CASSQGTSGRETQYF
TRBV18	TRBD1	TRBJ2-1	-	TGTGCCAGCTCACCTCAAATGGCGGGACAGGCATACAATGAGCAGTTCTTC	CASSPQMAGQAYNEQFF
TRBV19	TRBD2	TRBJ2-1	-	TGTGCCAGTAGTATAGCGGGACTAGCGGGAAACAATGAGCAGTTCTTC	CASSIAGLAGNNEQFF
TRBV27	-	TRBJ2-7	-	TGTGCCAGCAGTTTCCGTTACGCCCCACAGGGAACCTACGAGCAGTACTTC	CASSFRYAPQGTYEQYF
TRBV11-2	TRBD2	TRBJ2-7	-	TGTGCCAGCAGCATAGAGCGGGGGACCTACGAGCAGTACTTC	CASSIERGTYEQYF
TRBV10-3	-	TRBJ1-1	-	TGTGCCATCAGTGAGGCCCCAGGGGCGGGTGACACTGAAGCTTTCTTT	CAISEAPGAGDTEAFF
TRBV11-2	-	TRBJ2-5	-	TGTGCCAGCACACAAAGGGCGCCAGCCTTAGAGACCCAGTACTTC	CASTQRAPALETQYF
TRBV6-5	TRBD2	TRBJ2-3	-	TGTGCCAGCAGTCCTCCGACTAGCCGTACGCAGTATTTT	CASSPPTSRTQYF
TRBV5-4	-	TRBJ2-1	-	TGTGCCAGCAGCCCAATCGAGTCCTCCTACAATGAGCAGTTCTTC	CASSPIESSYNEQFF